Below are 32 T cell receptor beta chains sequenced from a single sample in a study of blood T cells in healthy people across ages. A J-beta primer mix and a sample-barcoded 5' primer were used in a second PCR of about 7 to 12 cycles. TCRdb re-called the 5' RACE reads with MiXCR, one entry per CDR3 protein. The sample yields over 950,000 distinct CDR3 sequences, just over 50% seen once. Specimen: blood. These receptors all come from an older woman in good health.

The chain links TRBV5-5 to TRBJ2-1; D is unresolved. CDR3 length: 15 amino acids. Trimming shortened V by 0 bases and J by 6 bases, and 13 bases separated the two germline ends. The germline V gene encodes CDR1 SGHKS and CDR2 YYEKEE (reference sequence). DNA of the CDR3: TGTGCCAGCAGCTTGGGGCTAGTAATCCGCAATGAGCAGTTCTTC. Amino acid sequence: CASSLGLVIRNEQFF.

The V call is TRBV5-5, the J call TRBJ2-1; TRBD1 matches at 10 bases. CDR1 SGHKS and CDR2 YYEKEE come from the germline V gene (reference sequence). The CDR3 consists of 15 residues. Losses at the gene ends were 1 base for V and 7 bases for J; bases not matched to a gene: 5. The CDR3 nucleotides read TGTGCCAGCAGCTTGCGACAGGGGGCGATTAATGAGCAGTTCTTC. The encoded protein is CASSLRQGAINEQFF.

The chain employs TRBV5-1 and TRBJ2-3; a possible D gene is TRBD1 (6 bases). The CDR3 has 16 residues. V lost 6 bases to trimming and J lost 0 bases, with 17 bases between them. Germline V gene sequence: CDR1 SGHRS, CDR2 YFSETQ. CDR3 DNA sequence: TGCGCCAGCAAAACTCACAGGGATGAAAGCACAGATACGCAGTATTTT. Translating gives CASKTHRDESTDTQYF.

This clonotype was detected only once. This chain joins TRBV18 and TRBJ1-4, with TRBD1 as a possible D gene (5 bases). Trimming removed 1 base from V and 3 bases from J, with 9 bases in between. The CDR3 runs 15 residues. In germline, CDR1 is KGHSH, CDR2 LQKENI. The CDR3 coding sequence is TGTGCCAGCTCACCACAGGGGAGTCCTAATGAAAAACTGTTTTTT. Protein product: CASSPQGSPNEKLFF.

The J gene is TRBJ2-7, the V gene TRBV6-5; D might be TRBD2 (5 bases). V was shortened by 7 bases and J by 3 bases, with 13 bases between the two germline ends. Germline V gene sequence: CDR1 MNHEY, CDR2 SVGAGI. This CDR3 has 13 residues. For the CDR3, the DNA is TGTGCCAGCATGAGGGAGCCGGGCTACGAGCAGTACTTC. Its protein is CASMREPGYEQYF.

This clonotype was seen a handful of times. This chain links TRBV3-1 with TRBJ2-1; the match to TRBD2 covers 9 bases. CDR1 LGHDT and CDR2 YNNKEL come from the germline V gene (reference sequence). The CDR3 runs to 16 residues. V gave up 1 base and J gave up 8 bases; unmatched junction bases: 9. The CDR3 DNA reads TGTGCCAGCAGCCAAGTGGCGGGAGGGTTCATTCATGAGCAGTTCTTC. This gives the protein CASSQVAGGFIHEQFF.

Comments on this clonotype: Given a much more abundant clone one base away, this may be a read error. The chain combines TRBV20-1 with TRBJ2-7; a possible D gene is TRBD1 (6 bases). V dropped 5 bases and J dropped 7 bases, with 15 bases sitting between them. This CDR3 comprises 12 residues. In germline, CDR1 is DFQATT, CDR2 SNEGSKA (reference sequence). The CDR3 loop is CSAADSYNEQYF. CDR3 sequence (DNA): TGCAGTGCTGCGGACAGTTACAATGAGCAGTACTTC.

This clonotype was counted only a few times. The genes are TRBV5-5 and TRBJ2-7; D ambiguous. The V end was cut by 0 bases, the J end by 2 bases, with 12 bases between. Germline CDR1 is SGHKS and CDR2 is YYEKEE (reference sequence). The CDR3 runs 15 residues. The DNA for the CDR3 is TGTGCCAGCAGCTTGGTTATAACGGGTACCTACGAGCAGTACTTC. Translation gives CASSLVITGTYEQYF.

The chain recombines TRBV5-6 with TRBJ2-2, with 9 bases that match TRBD2. The CDR3 covers 16 residues. Germline-derived CDR1 and CDR2 are SGHDT and YYEEEE. J was trimmed by 8 bases and V by 2 bases; bases with no gene match: 10. The CDR3 region is CASSLMLAGIKGELFF. The CDR3 coding sequence is TGTGCCAGCAGCTTAATGCTAGCGGGAATCAAAGGGGAGCTGTTTTTT.

The rearrangement links TRBV6-5 to TRBJ1-2; D is perhaps TRBD1 (5 bases). CDR3 length equals 13 residues. Germline V lookup: CDR1 MNHEY, CDR2 SVGAGI. V dropped 5 bases and J dropped 4 bases, with 11 bases sitting between them. CDR3 residues: CASSVEGSYGYTF. The CDR3 region has the DNA TGTGCCAGCAGTGTTGAGGGGAGCTATGGCTACACCTTC.

This chain uses TRBV6-5 with TRBJ1-5; D may be TRBD1 (6 bases). V lost 6 bases to trimming and J lost 0 bases, with 12 bases between them. There are 15 residues in the CDR3. Germline assignment: CDR1 MNHEY and CDR2 SVGAGI. CDR3 sequence: CASRGSGHSNQPQHF. In DNA, the CDR3 is TGTGCCAGCAGAGGATCGGGACATAGCAATCAGCCCCAGCATTTT.

V usage is TRBV18 and J usage is TRBJ2-7; D ambiguous. The CDR3 runs to 16 residues. Germline V gene data show CDR1 as KGHSH and CDR2 as LQKENI. With 3 bases removed from V and 2 bases from J, the gap between germline ends came to 17 bases. The CDR3 nucleotides read TGTGCCAGCTCACCTGGGCGGATTTTTACCACCTACGAGCAGTACTTC. Its protein is CASSPGRIFTTYEQYF.

The chain has TRBV7-2 and TRBJ2-7, with TRBD2 matching 9 bases. The J segment lost 4 bases and the V segment lost 1 base, leaving 11 bases of the junction unmatched. Germline assignment: CDR1 SGHTA and CDR2 FQGNSA. This CDR3 has 17 amino acids. In nucleotides, the CDR3 is TGTGCCAGCAGCTTAGTAGCGGGGGTCGCGGGGGGGTACGAGCAGTACTTC. Translating gives CASSLVAGVAGGYEQYF.

CDR3 sequence reads: CASSPQGVRPQHF. The CDR3 coding sequence is TGTGCCAGCTCACCACAGGGGGTGAGGCCCCAGCATTTT. The V gene is TRBV18, the J gene TRBJ1-5, with D tentatively TRBD1 (6 bases). Looked up from germline, CDR1 is KGHSH and CDR2 is LQKENI. This CDR3 contains 13 residues. Trimming took off 1 base at V and 9 bases at J, with 10 bases between the two ends.

This clonotype was counted between two and nine times. The rearrangement joins TRBV3-1 to TRBJ2-1, with 10 nucleotides matching TRBD2. V trimming: 8 bases; J trimming: 4 bases; junction bases outside the gene matches: 5. Germline V CDR1 and CDR2: LGHDT, YNNKEL (reference sequence). The CDR3 loop spans 14 amino acids. Written as DNA, the CDR3 is TGTGCCAGCCGAAGGACTAGCGGATACAATGAGCAGTTCTTC. Translation: CASRRTSGYNEQFF.

This clonotype appeared once. The rearrangement uses TRBV18 and TRBJ2-1, with 10 bases that match TRBD2. This CDR3 region has 16 residues. Trimming cost V 3 bases and J 9 bases; bases outside gene matches: 11. Germline V gene data show CDR1 as KGHSH and CDR2 as LQKENI. The CDR3 here is CASSPAEAGGPREQFF. CDR3 nucleotides: TGTGCCAGCTCACCCGCTGAAGCGGGAGGGCCGCGTGAGCAGTTCTTC.

The chain couples TRBV28 to TRBJ1-1; a weak D match, TRBD1 (5 bases). Germline values: CDR1 MDHEN, CDR2 SYDVKM. CDR3 length: 11 amino acids. Trimming left V 6 bases short and J 7 bases short, with 9 bases between. The CDR3, as DNA: TGTGCCAGCAGGGAGGGGAGTGAAGCTTTCTTT. Translation gives CASREGSEAFF.

This clonotype was observed a few times. V is TRBV7-2 and J is TRBJ2-3, with unresolved D. The ends were cut back, 3 bases at V and 4 bases at J, with 11 bases in the middle. The CDR3 runs 14 residues. Germline V CDR1 and CDR2: SGHTA, FQGNSA. The CDR3 DNA reads TGTGCCAGCAGCTTCCCAGGTATCCCAGATACGCAGTATTTT. Protein product: CASSFPGIPDTQYF. Full variable domain (missing parts from reference TRBV7-2 and TRBJ2-3): GAGVSQSPSNKVTEKGKDVELRCDPISGHTALYWYRQSLGQGLEFLIYFQGNSAPDKSGLPSDRFSAERTGGSVSTLTIQRTQQEDSAVYLCASSFPGIPDTQYFGPGTRLTVL.

CDR3 residues: CASSPLGEEQYF. In nucleotides, the CDR3 is TGTGCCAGCTCACCACTCGGTGAAGAGCAGTACTTC. The J gene is TRBJ2-7, the V gene TRBV18; no reliable D call. This CDR3 has 12 residues. The V gene's germline CDR1 is KGHSH and CDR2 LQKENI. Trimming left V 1 base short and J 7 bases short, with 8 bases between.

The chain joins TRBV7-6 to TRBJ2-5, with D perhaps given as TRBD1 or TRBD2 (5 bases each). The end of the DNA is better explained by TRBJ2-7, so the J call may be wrong. This CDR3 has 15 amino acids. Germline CDR1 reads SGHVS; CDR2 reads FNYEAQ. CDR3 protein: CASSLERDGHYEQYF. The CDR3 coding sequence is TGTGCCAGCAGCTTAGAAAGGGACGGACACTACGAGCAGTACTTC.

This clonotype was seen only a few times. The chain joins TRBV28 to TRBJ2-1, with D maybe TRBD2 (5 bases). The CDR3 is made up of 14 amino acids. CDR1 and CDR2 (germline): MDHEN, SYDVKM. V was clipped by 7 bases and J by 6 bases, with 16 bases between them. In DNA form, the CDR3 reads TGTGCCAGCACCTCGCGGCGGGTTTCCAATGAGCAGTTCTTC. Its protein is CASTSRRVSNEQFF.

This clonotype was observed a handful of times. The CDR3 is CASMGLVPHEQYF. The CDR3 DNA sequence: TGTGCCAGTATGGGGCTAGTCCCCCACGAGCAGTACTTC. The V gene is TRBV28, the J gene TRBJ2-7; D perhaps matches TRBD1 (5 bases). Germline CDR1 is MDHEN and CDR2 is SYDVKM. The CDR3 has 13 residues. The ends were cut back, 9 bases at V and 5 bases at J, with 17 bases in the middle.

In DNA form, the CDR3 reads TGTGCCTGGAGTGAAAACTACGAGCAGTACTTC. As protein: CAWSENYEQYF. V is TRBV30 and J is TRBJ2-5; no clear D. Near its end, the DNA agrees better with TRBJ2-7, so the J call may be wrong. CDR1 and CDR2 from the germline V gene are GTSNPN and SVGIG (reference sequence). This CDR3 is 11 amino acids long.

Note on this clonotype: It is likely a read error, because the conserved phenylalanine at the end of the CDR3 is missing. The rearrangement joins TRBV3-1 to TRBJ2-1; 13 nucleotides match TRBD2. This CDR3 comprises 14 residues. Looked up from germline, CDR1 is LGHDT and CDR2 is YNNKEL (reference sequence). Trimming took 7 bases from V and 6 from J; bases not matched to a gene: 3. The CDR3: CASTGLAGVNEQFV. For the CDR3, the DNA is TGTGCCAGCACCGGACTAGCGGGAGTCAATGAGCAGTTCGTC.

The chain employs TRBV5-1 and TRBJ2-2, with a weak D call TRBD1 (5 bases). CDR1 and CDR2 from the germline V gene are SGHRS and YFSETQ. The CDR3 has 15 amino acids. Trimming cost V 3 bases and J 7 bases, with 16 bases left between them. CDR3 DNA: TGCGCCAGCAGCTCGGGCTCAGGGATTAGCGGGGAGCTGTTTTTT. Translated: CASSSGSGISGELFF. Full variable domain (rest looked up from reference TRBV5-1 and TRBJ2-2): KAGVTQTPRYLIKTRGQQVTLSCSPISGHRSVSWYQQTPGQGLQFLFEYFSETQRNKGNFPGRFSGRQFSNSRSEMNVSTLELGDSALYLCASSSGSGISGELFFGEGSRLTVL.

The rearrangement uses TRBV14 and TRBJ2-1; either TRBD1 or TRBD2 may fit D (5 bases each). This CDR3 spans 18 amino acids. Germline CDR1 and CDR2: SGHDN and FVKESK. V was trimmed by 0 bases and J by 6 bases, leaving 21 bases between them. In DNA, the CDR3 is TGTGCCAGCAGCCAAGATCTCTTAGGGACGCACGCTGGCAATGAGCAGTTCTTC. Its protein product is CASSQDLLGTHAGNEQFF.

This sequence joins TRBV12-3 or TRBV12-4 and TRBJ2-7; TRBD2 agrees at 11 bases. This CDR3 is built from 15 residues. V shed 7 bases and J 2 bases; nucleotides not matched to a gene: 7. This CDR3 is CASTKSTSGAYEQYF. As DNA, the CDR3 is TGTGCCAGCACTAAATCGACTAGCGGGGCCTACGAGCAGTACTTC.

The chain has TRBV4-2 and TRBJ1-5; no firm D call. This CDR3 contains 15 residues. Germline CDR1 is LGHNA and CDR2 is YNFKEQ. The V gene lost 0 bases and the J gene lost 6 bases, with 12 bases spanning the gap. The CDR3 loop reads CASSQDGPGIQPQHF. CDR3 DNA sequence: TGTGCCAGCAGCCAAGATGGGCCAGGTATTCAGCCCCAGCATTTT.

The gene calls are TRBV29-1 and TRBJ2-5; D possibly corresponds to TRBD2 (6 bases). CDR3 length: 10 residues. Germline CDR1 and CDR2: SQVTM and ANQGSEA. V was pared by 7 bases and J by 11 bases, with 14 bases between. The CDR3 nucleotides are TGCAGCGCAGGGTCTCGGGAGCAGTACTTC. This encodes CSAGSREQYF.

This chain links TRBV29-1 with TRBJ2-5, with unresolved D. The CDR3 contains 12 residues. The germline V and J ends were trimmed by 7 bases and 11 bases, with 20 bases remaining between them. Germline lookup yields CDR1 SQVTM and CDR2 ANQGSEA. The chain's CDR3 is CSGTPGPNEQYF. The CDR3 DNA reads as TGCAGCGGGACCCCGGGCCCTAATGAGCAGTACTTC.

V usage is TRBV11-2 and J usage is TRBJ2-3, with unresolved D. The CDR3 loop spans 17 amino acids. V dropped 1 base and J dropped 2 bases, with 16 bases sitting between them. Germline-derived CDR1 and CDR2 are SGHAT and FQNNGV. The CDR3 DNA reads TGTGCCAGCAGCTTAGCTGTTCTACAACAGACCACAGATACGCAGTATTTT. Encoded protein: CASSLAVLQQTTDTQYF.

This clonotype has a count of ten or more. The chain uses TRBV20-1 and TRBJ2-7; 9 nucleotides align to TRBD2. CDR1 is DFQATT and CDR2 is SNEGSKA in the germline V gene (reference sequence). The CDR3 contains 14 residues. V lost 5 bases and J lost 3; bases outside the gene matches: 8. The CDR3 DNA reads TGCAGTGCTGCCCCGGGACTAGCTCGCTACGAGCAGTACTTC. It codes for CSAAPGLARYEQYF.